The 10 T cell receptor beta chains given below trace back to one sample, sequenced in a study of human T cells and chemical hapten exposure. Time point: patch test 2, 6 weeks after DPC sensitization. Documented treatment: therapeutic diphenylcyclopropenone sensitization with weekly scalp DPC. TCRdb processed the RACE reads anew with MiXCR; each CDR3 protein has one entry. The data show 35,000 to 45,000 distinct CDR3 sequences, just under 9% seen once. Sample: whole blood, taken in connection with sensitization to the hapten diphenylcyclopropenone (DPC). The receptors stem from a woman in her thirties or forties with alopecia areata. Some clones in this sample may be carry-over from other donors' samples.

This clonotype was seen a handful of times. The genes are TRBV12-3 or TRBV12-4 and TRBJ1-5, with D maybe TRBD1 (5 bases). V was cut by 5 bases and J by 2 bases, with 10 bases left in between. CDR3 length: 14 amino acids. DNA for the CDR3: TGTGCCAGCAGTCCAGGGCTGGGCAATCAGCCCCAGCATTTT. Translation: CASSPGLGNQPQHF.

This clonotype was counted between two and nine times. This sequence joins TRBV9 and TRBJ2-3, with a tentative D call TRBD2 (6 bases). CDR3 length: 14 amino acids. Germline lookup yields CDR1 SGDLS and CDR2 YYNGEE. V lost 2 bases to trimming and J lost 3 bases, with 10 bases between them. CDR3 bases: TGTGCCAGCAGCGTGGGTGGGAGGACAGATACGCAGTATTTT. It specifies CASSVGGRTDTQYF.

This clonotype came up a few times. The chain couples TRBV20-1 to TRBJ2-7; 8 bases line up with TRBD1. Trimming removed 3 bases from V and 7 bases from J; junction bases left unmatched: 14. Germline CDR1 reads DFQATT; CDR2 reads SNEGSKA (reference sequence). The CDR3 runs to 15 residues. The CDR3 coding sequence is TGCAGTGCTAGGACCGGACAGGGTGATTCCCAGGAGCAGTACTTC. This encodes CSARTGQGDSQEQYF.

A single count supports this clonotype. The chain couples TRBV3-1 to TRBJ2-3, with D perhaps matching TRBD2 (6 bases). There are 17 residues in the CDR3. Between the trimmed V and J ends, which lost 1 base and 1 base, there was a span of 15 bases. CDR1 and CDR2 from the germline V gene are LGHDT and YNNKEL (reference sequence). The CDR3 bases are TGTGCCAGCAGCCAAGGATTGGCACTAGCTGGCACAGATACGCAGTATTTT. Protein sequence: CASSQGLALAGTDTQYF.

Ten or more counts support this clonotype. This sequence joins TRBV7-8 and TRBJ2-7, with a weak D call TRBD2 (6 bases). Germline CDR1 SGHVS, CDR2 FQNEAQ. V lost 7 bases, J lost 0 bases, and 13 bases lay in between. There are 14 residues in the CDR3. The CDR3 DNA reads as TGTGCCAGCACCCTTCGGGGGAGCTCCTACGAGCAGTACTTC. It encodes CASTLRGSSYEQYF.

This clonotype was detected many times. The V gene is TRBV18, the J gene TRBJ1-6; 9 bases are shared with TRBD1. The CDR3 spans 14 residues. The germline CDR1 and CDR2 sequences are KGHSH and LQKENI. Unmatched junction bases numbered 1, after V lost 3 bases and J lost 7 bases. The DNA for the CDR3 is TGTGCCAGCTCACCTACAGGGGGCAATTCACCCCTCCACTTT. Translating gives CASSPTGGNSPLHF.

This clonotype was observed a few times. The gene calls are TRBV7-2 and TRBJ1-5; TRBD1 is a possible D gene (5 bases). The germline gives CDR1 SGHTA, CDR2 FQGNSA. Trimming removed 5 bases from V and 4 bases from J, with 12 bases in between. This CDR3 contains 14 residues. CDR3 in amino acids: CASSPGVVNQPQHF. The DNA for the CDR3 is TGTGCCAGCAGCCCGGGGGTCGTTAATCAGCCCCAGCATTTT.

This clonotype was detected ten times or more. The chain carries TRBV5-1 and TRBJ1-1; D is unclear. Deletions cut 0 bases from V and 0 bases from J, with 9 bases between. The V gene's germline CDR1 is SGHRS and CDR2 YFSETQ. The CDR3 sequence is 15 residues long. CDR3 region: CASSLEWLMNTEAFF. In DNA, the CDR3 is TGCGCCAGCAGCTTGGAGTGGCTGATGAACACTGAAGCTTTCTTT. The full variable domain, rest sourced from reference TRBV5-1 and TRBJ1-1, is KAGVTQTPRYLIKTRGQQVTLSCSPISGHRSVSWYQQTPGQGLQFLFEYFSETQRNKGNFPGRFSGRQFSNSRSEMNVSTLELGDSALYLCASSLEWLMNTEAFFGQGTRLTVV.

This clonotype was counted a few times. The CDR3 sequence is CASSLVYNSPLHF. CDR3 DNA sequence: TGTGCCAGCAGCTTAGTGTATAATTCACCCCTCCACTTT. The V and J genes are TRBV7-2 and TRBJ1-6; D unclear. Germline lookup yields CDR1 SGHTA and CDR2 FQGNSA. V was clipped by 1 base and J by 4 bases, with 2 bases between them. There are 13 residues in the CDR3.

This clonotype was detected a few times. V is TRBV20-1 and J is TRBJ2-7, with D possibly TRBD1 on 5 matching bases. Trimming took off 0 bases at V and 3 bases at J, with 6 bases between the two ends. Germline lookup yields CDR1 DFQATT and CDR2 SNEGSKA (reference sequence). The CDR3 is 12 amino acids. The CDR3 spells CSARDDSYEQYF. In nucleotides, the CDR3 is TGCAGTGCTAGAGACGACAGCTACGAGCAGTACTTC.